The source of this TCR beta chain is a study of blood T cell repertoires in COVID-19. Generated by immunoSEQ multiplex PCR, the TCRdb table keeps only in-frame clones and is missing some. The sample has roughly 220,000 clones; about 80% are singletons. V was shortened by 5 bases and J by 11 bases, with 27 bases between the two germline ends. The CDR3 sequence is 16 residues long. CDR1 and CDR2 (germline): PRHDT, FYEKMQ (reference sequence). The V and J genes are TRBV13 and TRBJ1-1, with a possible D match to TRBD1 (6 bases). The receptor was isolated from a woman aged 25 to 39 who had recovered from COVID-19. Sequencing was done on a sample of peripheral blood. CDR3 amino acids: CASSVKVRTVGAGAFF. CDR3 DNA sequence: TGTGCCAGCAGCGTCAAAGTGAGGACAGTGGGGGCCGGGGCTTTCTTT.